The 4 T cell receptor beta chains presented below share a single source sample, sequenced in a study of cytomegalovirus exposure and HLA in healthy donors. Primers: 60 Vbeta forward and 13 Jbeta reverse. Sequenced by immunoSEQ multiplex PCR; TCRdb stores in-frame clones only, minus some. The sample consists of about 110,000 clones, around 70% of them appearing once. Sequenced: PBMCs. The source of these receptors is a young man in good health and CMV-seropositive.

The chain carries TRBV28 and TRBJ1-2, with 9 bases fitting TRBD1. Germline V CDR1 and CDR2: MDHEN, SYDVKM. This CDR3 region has 15 residues. V shed 6 bases, J shed 3 bases, and the junction held 8 bases outside the gene matches. The CDR3 reads CASSPQGAQDYGYTF. In DNA form, the CDR3 reads TGTGCCAGCAGCCCACAGGGGGCGCAGGACTATGGCTACACCTTC.

A remark on this clone: One junction end does not reproduce the germline sequence, and a read error may be involved. V is TRBV5-1 and J is TRBJ2-7, with D tentatively TRBD2 (5 bases). There are 12 residues in the CDR3. Per germline, CDR1 SGHRS and CDR2 YFSETQ. The CDR3 DNA reads as TGCGCCAGCAGCGACCCCCCAGGACTGGGTGAATTC. It encodes CASSDPPGLGEF.

The V and J genes are TRBV4-2 and TRBJ2-7, with 7 bases aligning to TRBD2. V was pared by 0 bases and J by 3 bases, with 5 bases of the junction left unmatched. The CDR3 consists of 15 residues. Germline loops: CDR1 LGHNA, CDR2 YNFKEQ. The CDR3: CASSQDTGLGYEQYF. The DNA for the CDR3 is TGTGCCAGCAGCCAAGATACAGGACTAGGCTACGAGCAGTACTTC.

The chain recombines TRBV19 with TRBJ2-1, with 9 bases fitting TRBD2. After removal of 7 bases from V and 1 base from J, the junction contained 14 bases not matched to a gene. CDR3 size: 18 residues. CDR1 is LNHDA, CDR2 SQIVND, per germline (reference sequence). The CDR3 sequence: CASMGWGGGAWSYNEQFF. The CDR3 DNA follows: TGTGCCAGTATGGGCTGGGGCGGGGGGGCCTGGTCCTACAATGAGCAGTTCTTC.